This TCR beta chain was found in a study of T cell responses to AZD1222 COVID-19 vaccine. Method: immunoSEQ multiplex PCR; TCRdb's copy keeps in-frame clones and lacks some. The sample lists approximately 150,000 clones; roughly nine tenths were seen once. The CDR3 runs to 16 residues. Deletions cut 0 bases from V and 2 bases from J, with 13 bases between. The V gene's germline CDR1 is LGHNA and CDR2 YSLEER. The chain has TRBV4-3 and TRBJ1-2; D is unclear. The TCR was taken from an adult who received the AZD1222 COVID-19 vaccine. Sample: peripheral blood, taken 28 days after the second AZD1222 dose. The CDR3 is CASSQDLLGLNYGYTF. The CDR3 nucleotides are TGCGCCAGCAGCCAAGATCTGCTCGGCCTGAACTATGGCTACACCTTC.